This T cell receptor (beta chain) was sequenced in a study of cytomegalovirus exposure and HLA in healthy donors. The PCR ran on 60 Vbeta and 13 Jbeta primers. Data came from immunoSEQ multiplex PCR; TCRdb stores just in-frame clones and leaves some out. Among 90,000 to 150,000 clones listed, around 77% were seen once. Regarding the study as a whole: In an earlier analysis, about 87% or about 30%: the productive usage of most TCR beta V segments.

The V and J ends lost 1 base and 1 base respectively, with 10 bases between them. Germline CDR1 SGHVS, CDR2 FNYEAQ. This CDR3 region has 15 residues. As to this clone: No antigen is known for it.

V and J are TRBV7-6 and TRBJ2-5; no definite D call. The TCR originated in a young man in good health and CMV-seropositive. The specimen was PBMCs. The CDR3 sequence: CASSLVGASQETQYF. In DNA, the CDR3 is TGTGCCAGCAGCTTAGTGGGCGCCAGCCAAGAGACCCAGTACTTC.